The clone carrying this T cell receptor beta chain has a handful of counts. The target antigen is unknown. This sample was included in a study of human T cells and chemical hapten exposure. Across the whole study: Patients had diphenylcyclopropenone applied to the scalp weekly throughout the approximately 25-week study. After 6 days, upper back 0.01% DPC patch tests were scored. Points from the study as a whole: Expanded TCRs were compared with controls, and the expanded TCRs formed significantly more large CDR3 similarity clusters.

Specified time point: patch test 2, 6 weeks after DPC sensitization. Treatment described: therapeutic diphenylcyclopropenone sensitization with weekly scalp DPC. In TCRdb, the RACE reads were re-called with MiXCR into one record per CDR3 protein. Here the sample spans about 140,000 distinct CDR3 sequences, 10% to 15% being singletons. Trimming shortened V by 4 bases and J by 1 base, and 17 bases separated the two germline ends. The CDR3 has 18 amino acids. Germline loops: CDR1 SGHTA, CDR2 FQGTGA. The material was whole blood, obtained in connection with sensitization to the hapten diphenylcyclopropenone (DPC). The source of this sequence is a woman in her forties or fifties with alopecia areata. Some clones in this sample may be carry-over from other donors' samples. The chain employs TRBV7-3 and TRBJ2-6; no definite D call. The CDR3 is CASSSEIVLTSGANVLTF. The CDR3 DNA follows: TGTGCCAGCAGCTCCGAGATAGTACTGACTTCTGGGGCCAACGTCCTGACTTTC.